Included here is one T cell receptor beta chain sequence, with context. This CDR3 spans 16 amino acids. The germline V gene has CDR1 SGDLS and CDR2 YYNGEE. With V trimmed by 3 bases and J by 0 bases, 5 bases remained unmatched. Generated by immunoSEQ multiplex PCR, the TCRdb table keeps only in-frame clones and is missing some. The profile shows millions of clones, 85% to 95% of them singletons. These data come from a study of shared clonotypes between healthy human individuals. Sample: naive CD4+ T cells sorted from blood. Stated subset: CD45RA+ positively selected. This sequence joins TRBV9 and TRBJ2-7, with 11 bases matching TRBD2. The origin of this receptor is a man aged 18 to 29 in good health. The CDR3 region is CASSGSGTSGSYEQYF. CDR3 in DNA: TGTGCCAGCAGCGGTTCCGGGACTAGCGGCTCCTACGAGCAGTACTTC.